Listed here are 29 T cell receptor beta chains from one sample, sequenced in a study of blood T cell repertoires in COVID-19. Using immunoSEQ multiplex PCR, the repertoire was profiled, and TCRdb retains in-frame clones only, with some absent. Altogether some 65,000 clones are present, approximately 93% being singletons, with the ten largest covering approximately 2.6%. The sequenced sample consisted of peripheral blood. Receptors originate from a man between 65 and 85 years old with active COVID-19.

The rearrangement joins TRBV7-2 to TRBJ1-2; D might be TRBD1 (5 bases). Per germline, CDR1 SGHTA and CDR2 FQGNSA. This CDR3 has 16 amino acids. The germline V and J ends were trimmed by 5 bases and 4 bases, with 20 bases remaining between them. CDR3 in DNA: TGTGCCAGCAGCCCCCTCCAGGGTATTAAGACCTATGGCTACACCTTC. It translates to CASSPLQGIKTYGYTF.

This chain uses TRBV28 with TRBJ1-2; TRBD1 agrees at 7 bases. V was pared by 5 bases and J by 7 bases, with 10 bases of the junction left unmatched. Germline CDR1 reads MDHEN; CDR2 reads SYDVKM. The length of the CDR3 is 14 residues. The CDR3 nucleotides are TGTGCCAGCAGTCTAATACGGGACAGCATTGGCTACACCTTC. Amino acid sequence: CASSLIRDSIGYTF.

The gene calls are TRBV5-6 and TRBJ2-3, with 9 bases lining up with TRBD1. The CDR3 is made up of 18 amino acids. The J segment lost 8 bases and the V segment lost 4 bases, leaving 20 bases of the junction unmatched. Germline V gene lookup returns CDR1 SGHDT and CDR2 YYEEEE. The CDR3 is CASSPPGRDRVFKGTQYF. For the CDR3, the DNA is TGTGCCAGCAGCCCCCCTGGGAGGGACAGGGTATTCAAAGGTACGCAGTATTTT.

This clone appeared a few times. V and J are TRBV27 and TRBJ2-7; maybe TRBD1 (5 bases). The CDR3 is made up of 16 amino acids. The germline V and J ends were trimmed by 2 bases and 3 bases, with 17 bases remaining between them. From germline, CDR1 is MNHEY and CDR2 SMNVEV (reference sequence). CDR3 DNA sequence: TGTGCCAGCAGTTTAGGACCCCCCGGACACAACTACGAGCAGTACGTC. Translating gives CASSLGPPGHNYEQYV.

The V and J genes are TRBV18 and TRBJ1-3; D uncertain. Between the trimmed V and J ends, which lost 3 bases and 0 bases, there was a span of 9 bases. This CDR3 has 15 amino acids. Germline CDR1 reads KGHSH; CDR2 reads LQKENI. The CDR3 loop is CASSPRLISGNTIYF. The CDR3 nucleotides read TGTGCCAGCTCACCCAGGCTGATCTCTGGAAACACCATATATTTT.

The chain couples TRBV29-1 to TRBJ2-7; 8 positions agree with TRBD1. V shed 3 bases, J shed 0 bases, and the junction held 7 bases outside the gene matches. The CDR3 is 15 residues long. Germline CDR1 and CDR2: SQVTM and ANQGSEA. The DNA of the CDR3 is TGCAGCGTTGATCTTTCAGGGGGCCTCTCCTACGAGCAGTACGTC. Protein sequence: CSVDLSGGLSYEQYV.

The chain uses TRBV14 and TRBJ2-1, with 10 bases fitting TRBD2. Germline CDR1 is SGHDN and CDR2 is FVKESK. The ends lost 2 bases at V and 4 bases at J; junction bases unmatched: 5. This CDR3 is 16 amino acids long. The CDR3 sequence: CASSQKGLAEYNEQFF. The CDR3 DNA is TGTGCCAGCAGCCAAAAAGGACTAGCGGAATACAATGAGCAGTTCTTC.

The J gene is TRBJ2-5, the V gene TRBV11-2; 9 bases agree with TRBD2. From germline, CDR1 is SGHAT and CDR2 FQNNGV. V gave up 5 bases and J gave up 4 bases; unmatched junction bases: 11. CDR3 length equals 16 residues. As DNA, the CDR3 is TGTGCCAGCAGCCCCCGGGGCGGGGGGGCCCCAGAGACCCAGTACTTC. Translated, it gives CASSPRGGGAPETQYF. Using reference TRBV11-2 and TRBJ2-5 for the parts outside the CDR3, the full variable domain is EAGVAQSPRYKIIEKRQSVAFWCNPISGHATLYWYQQILGQGPKLLIQFQNNGVVDDSQLPKDRFSAERLKGVDSTLKIQPAKLEDSAVYLCASSPRGGGAPETQYFGPGTRLLVL.

This chain's CDR3 is CASSKYQRTAVSGNTIYF. CDR3 coding DNA: TGTGCCAGTAGCAAGTACCAACGGACAGCAGTCTCTGGAAACACCATATATTTT. The rearrangement joins TRBV19 to TRBJ1-3; D may be TRBD1 (6 bases). The germline CDR1 and CDR2 sequences are LNHDA and SQIVND (reference sequence). V lost 6 bases to trimming and J lost 0 bases, with 21 bases between them. The CDR3 has 18 amino acids. Using reference TRBV19 and TRBJ1-3 for the parts outside the CDR3, the full variable domain is DGGITQSPKYLFRKEGQNVTLSCEQNLNHDAMYWYRQDPGQGLRLIYYSQIVNDFQKGDIAEGYSVSREKKESFPLTVTSAQKNPTAFYLCASSKYQRTAVSGNTIYFGEGSWLTVV.

The rearrangement joins TRBV12-3 or TRBV12-4 to TRBJ2-5; possible D gene TRBD1, 6 bases. This CDR3 contains 13 residues. V was pared by 7 bases and J by 1 base, with 10 bases between. The CDR3 bases are TGTGCCAGCAATAGGGACACCCAAGAGACCCAGTACTTC. Encoded protein: CASNRDTQETQYF.

The V gene is TRBV19, the J gene TRBJ1-6; no clear D. Germline V gene sequence: CDR1 LNHDA, CDR2 SQIVND (reference sequence). The CDR3 has 12 residues. Trimming stripped 4 bases from V and 7 bases from J, with 5 bases between. The CDR3 loop is CASSRANSPLHF. In nucleotides, the CDR3 is TGTGCCAGTAGTAGGGCAAATTCACCCCTCCACTTT.

The rearrangement joins TRBV27 to TRBJ1-6, with no clear D. Germline V lookup: CDR1 MNHEY, CDR2 SMNVEV (reference sequence). V was cut by 3 bases and J by 0 bases, with 6 bases left in between. This CDR3 comprises 15 residues. The CDR3 sequence: CASSFVYSYNSPLHF. CDR3 sequence (DNA): TGTGCCAGCAGTTTCGTCTACTCCTATAATTCACCCCTCCACTTT.

The chain uses TRBV7-2 and TRBJ2-5; 13 positions agree with TRBD2. The CDR3 runs to 16 residues. V trimming: 5 bases; J trimming: 5 bases; junction bases outside the gene matches: 8. Germline V gene sequence: CDR1 SGHTA, CDR2 FQGNSA. The CDR3 protein is CASSPLLAGGRETQYF. The DNA of the CDR3 is TGTGCCAGCAGCCCGCTACTAGCGGGGGGGCGGGAGACCCAGTACTTC.

The chain employs TRBV28 and TRBJ2-3, with D perhaps matching TRBD2 (6 bases). CDR1 MDHEN and CDR2 SYDVKM come from the germline V gene. The V gene lost 7 bases and the J gene lost 0 bases, with 14 bases spanning the gap. The CDR3 has 15 amino acids. CDR3 loop: CASNRPGTSTDTQYF. CDR3 nucleotide sequence: TGTGCCAGCAACCGACCCGGGACTAGCACAGATACGCAGTATTTT.

The V call is TRBV2, the J call TRBJ1-5; 10 positions agree with TRBD1. Germline-derived CDR1 and CDR2 are SNHLY and FYNNEI. This CDR3 is built from 14 residues. With V trimmed by 4 bases and J by 7 bases, 4 bases remained unmatched. CDR3: CASSGQGAGQPQHF. The DNA of the CDR3 is TGTGCCAGCAGTGGACAGGGGGCCGGACAGCCCCAGCATTTT.

V gene TRBV7-9 combines with J gene TRBJ1-2; D uncertain. CDR1 is SEHNR, CDR2 FQNEAQ, per germline (reference sequence). The ends were cut back, 3 bases at V and 0 bases at J, with 11 bases in the middle. CDR3 length: 15 amino acids. The CDR3 DNA reads as TGTGCCAGCAGCTTTAACTACCTCCCTAACTATGGCTACACCTTC. This codes for CASSFNYLPNYGYTF.

This clone was picked up a small number of times. The chain couples TRBV3-1 (or the pseudogene TRBV3-2) to TRBJ2-2; 10 positions match TRBD2. V lost 5 bases, J lost 1 base, and 13 bases stayed unmatched. Looked up from germline, CDR1 is LGHDT and CDR2 is YNNKEL (reference sequence). The CDR3 spans 19 residues. The CDR3 protein is CASSKTLSGGRKNTGELFF. CDR3 nucleotide sequence: TGTGCCAGCAGCAAAACACTTAGCGGGGGGCGAAAGAACACCGGGGAGCTGTTTTTT.

This chain connects TRBV18 to TRBJ2-1; D not certain. The germline V gene has CDR1 KGHSH and CDR2 LQKENI. The length of the CDR3 is 13 residues. V lost 4 bases and J lost 5, with 9 bases in between. In DNA, the CDR3 is TGTGCCAGCTCACTGCGACGGGACAATGAGCAGTTCTTC. Its protein is CASSLRRDNEQFF.

The rearrangement links TRBV10-3 to TRBJ2-5; possible D gene TRBD2, 5 bases. This CDR3 has 15 amino acids. V was trimmed by 3 bases and J by 4 bases, leaving 15 bases between them. CDR1 ENHRY and CDR2 SYGVKD come from the germline V gene. The DNA of the CDR3 is TGTGCCATCAGTGATTCGGGTTTAGGGAGAGAGACCCAGTACTTC. Its protein is CAISDSGLGRETQYF.

The chain carries TRBV7-9 and TRBJ1-2; TRBD1 agrees at 7 bases. CDR3 length: 14 residues. The V segment lost 3 bases and the J segment 2 bases; nucleotides outside the gene matches: 3. Germline-derived CDR1 and CDR2 are SEHNR and FQNEAQ (reference sequence). CDR3 region: CASSLGQQNYGYTF. The CDR3 nucleotides read TGTGCCAGCAGCTTGGGACAGCAAAACTATGGCTACACCTTC.

V is TRBV6-1 and J is TRBJ2-7; TRBD2 might be the D (6 bases). Trimming shortened V by 3 bases and J by 3 bases, and 12 bases separated the two germline ends. Germline loops: CDR1 MNHNS, CDR2 SASEGT. This CDR3 region has 14 residues. CDR3 sequence (DNA): TGTGCCAGCAGTGAGCGGGACGGAGTCTACGAGCAGTACGTC. Translation gives CASSERDGVYEQYV.

The chain uses TRBV6-4 and TRBJ2-3; D is possibly TRBD2 (7 bases). The CDR3 covers 15 residues. The V end was cut by 6 bases, the J end by 0 bases, with 13 bases between. Germline V lookup: CDR1 MRHNA, CDR2 SNTAGT. The CDR3 region is CASSPQGGSTDTQYF. The CDR3, as DNA: TGTGCCAGCAGCCCACAGGGAGGGAGCACAGATACGCAGTATTTT.

The V gene is TRBV29-1, the J gene TRBJ2-5, with 10 bases that match TRBD2. The CDR3 is 14 residues long. CDR1 is SQVTM and CDR2 is ANQGSEA in the germline V gene. The trim removed 7 bases at V and 0 bases at J, leaving 5 bases unmatched. The CDR3 reads CSGSGGANQETQYF. DNA for the CDR3: TGCAGCGGAAGCGGGGGGGCGAACCAAGAGACCCAGTACTTC.

The chain is built from TRBV5-1 and TRBJ2-2; TRBD2 matches 11 bases. The CDR3 has 15 residues. The germline CDR1 and CDR2 sequences are SGHRS and YFSETQ. V was clipped by 0 bases and J by 7 bases; unmatched bases: 2. CDR3 DNA sequence: TGCGCCAGCAGCTTGGACACTAGCGGGAGCGGGGAGCTGTTTTTT. Translation: CASSLDTSGSGELFF.

The chain couples TRBV5-1 to TRBJ1-1; maybe TRBD1 (5 bases). Looked up from germline, CDR1 is SGHRS and CDR2 is YFSETQ. V was clipped by 2 bases and J by 1 base, with 9 bases between them. This CDR3 is 14 amino acids long. The CDR3 sequence: CASSFRGGNTEAFF. The CDR3 DNA follows: TGCGCCAGCAGCTTTCGCGGGGGGAACACTGAAGCTTTCTTT.

CDR3 bases: TGTGCCAGTAGTAATCCGGGACAGGTAATCACTGAAGCTTTCTTT. It encodes CASSNPGQVITEAFF. The chain carries TRBV19 and TRBJ1-1; 8 bases are a match to TRBD1. Trimming cost V 4 bases and J 4 bases; bases outside gene matches: 8. Germline loops: CDR1 LNHDA, CDR2 SQIVND (reference sequence). The CDR3 length is 15 residues.

The V and J genes are TRBV27 and TRBJ2-3, with 7 bases fitting TRBD1. The CDR3 length is 15 residues. V gave up 5 bases and J gave up 6 bases; unmatched junction bases: 11. Germline lookup yields CDR1 MNHEY and CDR2 SMNVEV (reference sequence). The CDR3 DNA reads TGTGCCAGCAGTCTCGGACAGGCGTTATTGGATACGCAGTATTTT. As protein: CASSLGQALLDTQYF.

The chain has TRBV18 and TRBJ2-1; 10 positions agree with TRBD1. Germline CDR1 KGHSH, CDR2 LQKENI. This CDR3 is built from 14 residues. V gave up 2 bases and J gave up 7 bases; unmatched junction bases: 2. CDR3 amino acids: CASSPGTGANEQFF. CDR3 bases: TGTGCCAGCTCACCAGGGACAGGGGCGAATGAGCAGTTCTTC.

V and J are TRBV6-5 and TRBJ2-5; 11 nucleotides match TRBD2. Germline assignment: CDR1 MNHEY and CDR2 SVGAGI. Trimming cost V 6 bases and J 3 bases; bases outside gene matches: 3. The CDR3 has 14 amino acids. The CDR3 DNA reads as TGTGCCAGCAGGGGACTAGCGGCGAAAGAGACCCAGTACTTC. It yields the protein CASRGLAAKETQYF.